The 20 T cell receptor beta chains presented below share a single source sample, sequenced in a study of T-cell reconstitution after alpha-beta-depleted transplantation in children. Molecular barcoding with unique molecular identifiers was used for the TCRbeta library. Using its own MiXCR run on the PCR reads, TCRdb lists one record per CDR3 protein. The data show 640,000 or so distinct CDR3 sequences, with 16% seen just once and 1.1% held by the top ten. The specimen comprised PBMCs from the stem cell graft donor, sampled from the stem cell graft. Every receptor here comes from a human donor who donated a stem cell graft to a child with acute myeloid leukemia.

This sequence joins TRBV27 and TRBJ1-5, with no clear D. Germline lookup yields CDR1 MNHEY and CDR2 SMNVEV (reference sequence). Trimming cost V 0 bases and J 0 bases, with 9 bases left between them. There are 16 residues in the CDR3. DNA of the CDR3: TGTGCCAGCAGTTTATCACAGACTAATAGCAATCAGCCCCAGCATTTT. Its translation: CASSLSQTNSNQPQHF.

This chain uses TRBV7-6 with TRBJ2-3; no definite D call. Germline V gene lookup returns CDR1 SGHVS and CDR2 FNYEAQ. This CDR3 is 16 amino acids long. V lost 2 bases and J 0 bases, leaving 12 bases between the germline ends. CDR3 loop: CASSLTWAGSTDTQYF. In DNA form, the CDR3 reads TGTGCCAGCAGCTTAACGTGGGCAGGTAGCACAGATACGCAGTATTTT.

In this sample, this clonotype turned up a few times. This chain links TRBV4-3 with TRBJ1-3; no clear D gene. The germline gives CDR1 LGHNA, CDR2 YSLEER. The CDR3 extends over 15 amino acids. Deletions cut 1 base from V and 0 bases from J, with 7 bases between. The CDR3 DNA reads TGCGCCAGCAGCCAAGGACGGACCTCTGGAAACACCATATATTTT. As protein: CASSQGRTSGNTIYF.

This clonotype was observed a few times. V and J are TRBV20-1 and TRBJ2-1; D possibly uses TRBD1 or TRBD2 (5 bases each). This CDR3 is built from 16 residues. V lost 2 bases and J lost 2, with 16 bases in between. Looked up from germline, CDR1 is DFQATT and CDR2 is SNEGSKA (reference sequence). As DNA, the CDR3 is TGCAGTGCTAGAACCGGGGCCCCCAATCCCTACAATGAGCAGTTCTTC. Translating gives CSARTGAPNPYNEQFF.

V is TRBV12-3 or TRBV12-4 and J is TRBJ2-3; TRBD1 agrees at 7 bases. CDR3 length: 15 amino acids. The trim removed 3 bases at V and 4 bases at J, leaving 7 bases unmatched. This CDR3 reads CASSFQGEPPDTQYF. The CDR3 DNA reads TGTGCCAGCAGTTTTCAGGGGGAACCACCAGATACGCAGTATTTT.

A word on this clonotype: This may arise from a read error, as a much more abundant clone is one base away. V usage is TRBV11-2 and J usage is TRBJ2-3; D may correspond to TRBD1 or TRBD2 (6 bases each). The CDR3 extends over 19 amino acids. Deletions cut 6 bases from V and 2 bases from J, with 27 bases between. Germline V gene lookup returns CDR1 SGHAT and CDR2 FQNNGV. The CDR3 DNA sequence: TGTGCCAGCAGTCGGGGGCGGGGAGTTTCCCAACAAAACACAGATACGCAGTATTTT. Its protein product is CASSRGRGVSQQNTDTQYF.

A word on this clonotype: The junction and the germline gene differ at one end; a read error may be behind it. This chain connects TRBV20-1 to TRBJ2-2; 9 bases align to TRBD1. Germline V gives CDR1 DFQATT, CDR2 SNEGSKA (reference sequence). This CDR3 has 18 amino acids. CDR3 sequence: CSARGTGMSKGSTGELFF. CDR3 sequence (DNA): TGCAGTGCCAGAGGGACAGGGATGTCGAAGGGGAGCACCGGGGAGCTGTTTTTT.

This chain uses TRBV7-2 with TRBJ2-7; D is uncertain. CDR1 and CDR2 from the germline V gene are SGHTA and FQGNSA. The V end was cut by 1 base, the J end by 5 bases, with 9 bases between. There are 13 residues in the CDR3. The CDR3 sequence: CASSLVSGDEQYF. The CDR3 DNA sequence: TGTGCCAGCAGCTTAGTGTCCGGCGACGAGCAGTACTTC.

The chain employs TRBV20-1 and TRBJ2-5; D might be TRBD2 (7 bases). With 5 bases removed from V and 1 base from J, the gap between germline ends came to 20 bases. CDR1 and CDR2 from the germline V gene are DFQATT and SNEGSKA (reference sequence). This CDR3 contains 16 residues. CDR3: CSALPIRGAAQETQYF. CDR3 in DNA: TGCAGTGCTCTCCCCATCCGGGGGGCGGCCCAAGAGACCCAGTACTTC.

The CDR3 DNA is TGTGCCAGCAGCTTTAGGACCGGGACAGGGAGCCCTGGGGCTGGCTACACCTTC. This gives the protein CASSFRTGTGSPGAGYTF. The chain joins TRBV11-2 to TRBJ1-2; TRBD1 aligns across 9 bases. Germline CDR1 SGHAT, CDR2 FQNNGV. The trim removed 3 bases at V and 7 bases at J, leaving 18 bases unmatched. This CDR3 is built from 18 residues.

This clonotype came up many times. The rearrangement joins TRBV20-1 to TRBJ2-1; TRBD1 aligns across 7 bases. The V segment lost 6 bases and the J segment 5 bases; nucleotides outside the gene matches: 7. In germline, CDR1 is DFQATT, CDR2 SNEGSKA (reference sequence). The CDR3 extends over 13 amino acids. As DNA, the CDR3 is TGCAGTGCGAACCAGGGGACAGACAATGAGCAGTTCTTC. The encoded protein is CSANQGTDNEQFF.

This clonotype was seen repeatedly, ten times or more. The J gene is TRBJ2-2, the V gene TRBV5-6, with D hard to call. V lost 1 base to trimming and J lost 0 bases, with 10 bases between them. Germline V gene sequence: CDR1 SGHDT, CDR2 YYEEEE. This CDR3 comprises 16 residues. The CDR3 loop is CASSLYMVANTGELFF. In nucleotides, the CDR3 is TGTGCCAGCAGCTTGTACATGGTCGCGAACACCGGGGAGCTGTTTTTT. Looking up the rest from reference TRBV5-6 and TRBJ2-2 gives the full variable domain: DAGVTQSPTHLIKTRGQQVTLRCSPKSGHDTVSWYQQALGQGPQFIFQYYEEEERQRGNFPDRFSGHQFPNYSSELNVNALLLGDSALYLCASSLYMVANTGELFFGEGSRLTVL.

This clonotype has more than one count but fewer than ten. This chain joins TRBV12-3 or TRBV12-4 and TRBJ1-1; possible D gene TRBD1, 5 bases. There are 16 residues in the CDR3. V was clipped by 1 base and J by 6 bases, with 18 bases between them. CDR3 protein: CASSLVGGIKDSEAFF. CDR3 sequence (DNA): TGTGCCAGCAGTTTAGTCGGGGGTATTAAGGACTCTGAAGCTTTCTTT.

V gene TRBV20-1 combines with J gene TRBJ2-7; possible D gene TRBD1, 6 bases. The V end lost 3 bases, the J end lost 5 bases, and 14 bases lay between the germline ends. The CDR3 length is 13 residues. CDR1 and CDR2 from the germline V gene are DFQATT and SNEGSKA (reference sequence). CDR3 DNA sequence: TGCAGTGCTAGCCCCGGACAGTTTAACGAGCAGTACTTC. Translated, it gives CSASPGQFNEQYF.

The sample holds many counts of this clonotype. The chain couples TRBV20-1 to TRBJ2-1; 10 nucleotides align to TRBD1. Unmatched junction bases numbered 4, after V lost 5 bases and J lost 3 bases. The CDR3 is 14 amino acids. CDR1 and CDR2 from the germline V gene are DFQATT and SNEGSKA (reference sequence). The chain's CDR3 is CSARGQGLYNEQFF. In DNA, the CDR3 is TGCAGTGCTCGGGGACAGGGGCTCTACAATGAGCAGTTCTTC.

In its sample, this clonotype was seen many times. The chain has TRBV7-2 and TRBJ1-1; D is unresolved. Germline CDR1 reads SGHTA; CDR2 reads FQGNSA. The ends were cut back, 4 bases at V and 0 bases at J, with 15 bases in the middle. The CDR3 totals 16 residues. As DNA, the CDR3 is TGTGCCAGCAGCTCCCACTCCCCACGGATGAACACTGAAGCTTTCTTT. This encodes CASSSHSPRMNTEAFF. Combining the CDR3 with reference TRBV7-2 and TRBJ1-1 gives the whole variable domain GAGVSQSPSNKVTEKGKDVELRCDPISGHTALYWYRQSLGQGLEFLIYFQGNSAPDKSGLPSDRFSAERTGGSVSTLTIQRTQQEDSAVYLCASSSHSPRMNTEAFFGQGTRLTVV.

A single count supports this clonotype. The genes are TRBV3-1 and TRBJ2-1; unclear D gene. Germline V gene data show CDR1 as LGHDT and CDR2 as YNNKEL (reference sequence). This CDR3 spans 16 amino acids. Trimming removed 1 base from V and 0 bases from J, with 10 bases in between. The CDR3 sequence: CASSQGPDSSYNEQFF. In DNA form, the CDR3 reads TGTGCCAGCAGCCAAGGACCGGATAGCTCCTACAATGAGCAGTTCTTC.

There are many counts of this clonotype. J is TRBJ2-1 and V is TRBV20-1; the D gene is possibly TRBD2 (6 bases). Germline V gene lookup returns CDR1 DFQATT and CDR2 SNEGSKA (reference sequence). This CDR3 is 13 amino acids long. The CDR3 region has the DNA TGCCGGCCCGTGGAGGGCTCCTACAATGAGCAGTTCTTC. It encodes CRPVEGSYNEQFF.

This clonotype was seen a handful of times. The V call is TRBV15, the J call TRBJ2-2, with 9 nucleotides matching TRBD1. The length of the CDR3 is 15 residues. V dropped 0 bases and J dropped 5; count of bases not matched to a gene: 1. CDR1 LNHNV and CDR2 YYDKDF come from the germline V gene (reference sequence). The CDR3 protein is CATSRDGTGTGELFF. CDR3 bases: TGTGCCACCAGCAGAGATGGGACAGGGACCGGGGAGCTGTTTTTT.

This clonotype was detected ten times or more. The CDR3 protein is CASSWEGGATDGYTF. CDR3 sequence (DNA): TGTGCCAGCAGTTGGGAGGGGGGCGCCACGGATGGCTACACCTTC. The J gene is TRBJ1-2, the V gene TRBV12-3 or TRBV12-4, with D perhaps TRBD1 (6 bases). V dropped 4 bases and J dropped 6 bases, with 18 bases sitting between them. The CDR3 runs 15 residues.